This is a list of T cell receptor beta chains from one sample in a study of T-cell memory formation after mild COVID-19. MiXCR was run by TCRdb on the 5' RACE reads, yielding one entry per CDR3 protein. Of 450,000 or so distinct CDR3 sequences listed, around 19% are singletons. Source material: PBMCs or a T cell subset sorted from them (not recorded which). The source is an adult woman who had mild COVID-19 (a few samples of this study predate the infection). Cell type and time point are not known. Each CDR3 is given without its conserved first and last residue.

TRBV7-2,ASSLGGGRFLETQY
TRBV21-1,ASSKGKKRGQGPTKSSYNEQF
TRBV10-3,AIKGPGLEADTQY
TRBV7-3,ASSSIGYGYT
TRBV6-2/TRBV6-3,ASSRRLAGVYNEQF
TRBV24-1,ATSEGGAVQETQY
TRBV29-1,SVGPRLLLYGYT
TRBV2,ASRATGQGNDEQY
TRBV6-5,ASSQTSGRLTGELF
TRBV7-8,ASSLDVNQPQH
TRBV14,ASSQAGKRGYGYT
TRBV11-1,ASSLALGRAYEQY
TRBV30,AWRTGESNTEAF
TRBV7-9,ASSSRQNPSRNTIY
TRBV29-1,SVGFVATQY
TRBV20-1,SALTGSRYGYT
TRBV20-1,SARASGGEAF
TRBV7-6,ASSLRADEDYGYT
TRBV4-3,ASSQDEGKTQY
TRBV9,ASSVGRGASYNEQF
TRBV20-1,SARQGYGYT
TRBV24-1,ATSGSDFTDTQY
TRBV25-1,ASCSTSGGSDTQY
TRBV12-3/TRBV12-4,ASIKNGNQGGEAF
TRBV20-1,SAREVWRSNSPLH
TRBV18,ASSPTLGTDTQY
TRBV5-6,ASSWGQGYNSPLH
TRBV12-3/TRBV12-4,ASSIFVSGGYT
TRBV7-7,ASSPRLADAQY
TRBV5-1,ASSLGPAYEQY
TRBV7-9,ASSSMGGGPVSYNEQF